The next 32 T cell receptor beta chains were all read from a single sample in a study of T cell responses to AZD1222 COVID-19 vaccine. Here immunoSEQ multiplex PCR was the method, and the copy in TCRdb shows in-frame clones only, minus some. Of tens of thousands of clones in the sample, roughly nine tenths were seen once. The sample here was peripheral blood, taken 28 days after the second AZD1222 dose. Receptors were obtained from an adult who received the AZD1222 COVID-19 vaccine.

The chain employs TRBV9 and TRBJ2-5; 7 bases map to TRBD2. This CDR3 spans 13 amino acids. From germline, CDR1 is SGDLS and CDR2 YYNGEE. The V and J ends lost 4 bases and 4 bases, in that order; junction bases with no gene match: 4. The CDR3 sequence is CASSPGLLETQYF. The CDR3, as DNA: TGTGCCAGCAGCCCGGGACTATTAGAGACCCAGTACTTC.

This chain connects TRBV2 to TRBJ2-3; D ambiguous. Germline CDR1 and CDR2: SNHLY and FYNNEI. The V gene lost 1 base and the J gene lost 2 bases, with 10 bases spanning the gap. The CDR3 extends over 15 amino acids. In DNA form, the CDR3 reads TGTGCCAGCAGTGAAGTGAGACTCCACACAGATACGCAGTATTTT. This encodes CASSEVRLHTDTQYF.

The rearrangement joins TRBV6-6 to TRBJ1-5, with a possible D match to TRBD1 (5 bases). V was shortened by 7 bases and J by 9 bases, with 19 bases between the two germline ends. The length of the CDR3 is 14 residues. Germline V gives CDR1 MNHNY, CDR2 SVGAGI (reference sequence). The CDR3 spells CASTRGGSKLPQHF. In DNA form, the CDR3 reads TGTGCCAGCACTCGGGGGGGGTCTAAGCTGCCCCAGCATTTT.

V and J are TRBV5-1 and TRBJ1-3; D may be TRBD1 (6 bases). CDR1 and CDR2 (germline): SGHRS, YFSETQ. V shed 4 bases and J shed 8 bases, with 16 bases lying between them. The CDR3 consists of 14 residues. As DNA, the CDR3 is TGCGCCAGCAGCCCACAGGGAGGTGGGGACACCATATATTTT. This gives the protein CASSPQGGGDTIYF. The whole variable domain, remainder taken from reference TRBV5-1 and TRBJ1-3, is KAGVTQTPRYLIKTRGQQVTLSCSPISGHRSVSWYQQTPGQGLQFLFEYFSETQRNKGNFPGRFSGRQFSNSRSEMNVSTLELGDSALYLCASSPQGGGDTIYFGEGSWLTVV.

The chain recombines TRBV19 with TRBJ1-2; D gene uncertain. The germline V gene encodes CDR1 LNHDA and CDR2 SQIVND (reference sequence). This CDR3 region has 12 residues. Trimming stripped 10 bases from V and 4 bases from J, with 13 bases between. CDR3 DNA sequence: TGTGCCACTCACCAAGCCACCTATGGCTACACCTTC. The encoded protein is CATHQATYGYTF.

The chain carries TRBV3-1 (or the pseudogene TRBV3-2) and TRBJ1-1; D is unresolved. V lost 4 bases and J 6 bases, leaving 21 bases between the germline ends. The CDR3 has 16 amino acids. Looked up from germline, CDR1 is LGHDT and CDR2 is YNNKEL (reference sequence). CDR3: CASSRFRAGPVAEAFF. CDR3 sequence (DNA): TGTGCCAGCAGCCGTTTTAGGGCAGGACCCGTCGCTGAAGCTTTCTTT.

The V call is TRBV7-9, the J call TRBJ2-3, with 11 bases matching TRBD2. CDR1 is SEHNR, CDR2 FQNEAQ, per germline (reference sequence). This CDR3 contains 15 residues. Trimming took 5 bases from V and 2 from J; bases not matched to a gene: 3. This CDR3 reads CASSRLAGHTDTQYF. In DNA, the CDR3 is TGTGCCAGCAGCCGACTAGCGGGGCACACAGATACGCAGTATTTT.

The V and J genes are TRBV23-1 and TRBJ2-1, with 10 bases that match TRBD1. TRBV23-1 is annotated as an ORF whose role is uncertain. Trimming took 1 base from V and 4 from J; bases not matched to a gene: 13. The CDR3 loop spans 19 amino acids. CDR3 sequence reads: CASSQYRRSGTGVYNEQFF. DNA of the CDR3: TGCGCCAGCAGTCAATACCGTCGGTCTGGGACAGGGGTGTACAATGAGCAGTTCTTC.

This chain links TRBV30 with TRBJ1-2; perhaps TRBD1 as D (5 bases). The CDR3 has 11 residues. V was shortened by 8 bases and J by 2 bases, with 9 bases between the two germline ends. The V gene's germline CDR1 is GTSNPN and CDR2 SVGIG (reference sequence). The chain's CDR3 is CAAGLNYGYTF. The CDR3 nucleotides read TGTGCCGCGGGGCTAAACTATGGCTACACCTTC.

The V gene is TRBV3-1 (or the pseudogene TRBV3-2), the J gene TRBJ2-7; tentatively, D is TRBD1 (5 bases). The ends were cut back, 2 bases at V and 1 base at J, with 12 bases in the middle. The germline CDR1 and CDR2 sequences are LGHDT and YNNKEL (reference sequence). This CDR3 is built from 15 residues. The CDR3 reads CASSQNQGPSYEQYF. For the CDR3, the DNA is TGTGCCAGCAGCCAAAATCAGGGTCCATCCTACGAGCAGTACTTC.

The chain combines TRBV3-1 (or the pseudogene TRBV3-2) with TRBJ1-5; weak D call: TRBD1 (5 bases). The CDR3 consists of 15 residues. V was shortened by 0 bases and J by 5 bases, with 11 bases between the two germline ends. CDR1 and CDR2 (germline): LGHDT, YNNKEL (reference sequence). The CDR3 region is CASSQDRGGDQPQHF. CDR3 sequence (DNA): TGTGCCAGCAGCCAAGATCGGGGGGGGGATCAGCCCCAGCATTTT.

The rearrangement links TRBV20-1 to TRBJ2-7; D is perhaps TRBD2 (6 bases). CDR3 length: 14 amino acids. Germline lookup yields CDR1 DFQATT and CDR2 SNEGSKA (reference sequence). V was shortened by 3 bases and J by 2 bases, with 14 bases between the two germline ends. The CDR3 protein is CSASFRDSTYEQYF. CDR3 bases: TGCAGTGCTAGTTTCCGGGACTCGACCTACGAGCAGTACTTC.

The V and J genes are TRBV18 and TRBJ2-3; D perhaps matches TRBD2 (7 bases). CDR1 is KGHSH, CDR2 LQKENI, per germline. V was cut by 6 bases and J by 6 bases, with 13 bases left in between. The CDR3 runs to 13 residues. CDR3 loop: CASSKGGSDTQYF. The DNA for the CDR3 is TGTGCCAGCTCCAAGGGGGGGTCTGATACGCAGTATTTT.

The CDR3 protein is CASSQVGGNGELFF. As DNA, the CDR3 is TGTGCCAGCAGCCAAGTTGGTGGTAACGGGGAGCTGTTTTTT. The rearrangement links TRBV3-1 (or the pseudogene TRBV3-2) to TRBJ2-2; D not certain. Germline V lookup: CDR1 LGHDT, CDR2 YNNKEL (reference sequence). The germline V and J ends were trimmed by 1 base and 7 bases, with 10 bases remaining between them. The CDR3 loop spans 14 amino acids.

The chain uses TRBV7-2 and TRBJ2-2; weak D call: TRBD1 (5 bases). The CDR3 runs to 18 residues. With 4 bases removed from V and 3 bases from J, the gap between germline ends came to 21 bases. The germline V gene has CDR1 SGHTA and CDR2 FQGNSA. This chain's CDR3 is CASSSPPGQTRDTGELFF. The CDR3 DNA sequence: TGTGCCAGCAGCTCCCCTCCCGGACAAACCCGGGACACCGGGGAGCTGTTTTTT.

The chain couples TRBV12-3 or TRBV12-4 to TRBJ2-7; tentative D call: TRBD1 (6 bases). V lost 6 bases and J lost 4, with 13 bases in between. This CDR3 comprises 13 residues. CDR3 in amino acids: CASSPGDRYEQYF. For the CDR3, the DNA is TGTGCCAGCAGCCCAGGGGACCGGTACGAGCAGTACTTC.

This sequence joins TRBV30 and TRBJ2-7; D is unresolved. Trimming took 2 bases from V and 3 from J, leaving 8 bases between them. Germline CDR1 is GTSNPN and CDR2 is SVGIG (reference sequence). This CDR3 spans 12 amino acids. DNA of the CDR3: TGTGCCTGGAGTTACGACATCTACGAGCAGTACTTC. This codes for CAWSYDIYEQYF.

The chain combines TRBV5-4 with TRBJ2-7, with TRBD2 matching over 11 bases. The CDR3 has 15 amino acids. V lost 6 bases, J lost 2 bases, and 7 bases stayed unmatched. Germline loops: CDR1 SGHNT, CDR2 YYREEE (reference sequence). DNA for the CDR3: TGTGCCAGCAACCCTGGGGGACTAGCGGCCTACGAGCAGTACTTC. Protein: CASNPGGLAAYEQYF.

The rearrangement joins TRBV12-3 or TRBV12-4 to TRBJ1-2; the D gene is possibly TRBD1 (5 bases). The V gene lost 0 bases and the J gene lost 7 bases, with 9 bases spanning the gap. This CDR3 has 13 amino acids. CDR3 residues: CASSLAGGAGYTF. In nucleotides, the CDR3 is TGTGCCAGCAGTTTAGCGGGCGGGGCTGGCTACACCTTC.

V and J are TRBV7-9 and TRBJ1-1, with a possible D match to TRBD1 (6 bases). CDR1 is SEHNR and CDR2 is FQNEAQ in the germline V gene (reference sequence). V lost 5 bases and J 1 base, leaving 14 bases between the germline ends. The length of the CDR3 is 15 residues. The CDR3 spells CASSTPMTGNTEAFF. The CDR3, as DNA: TGTGCCAGCAGCACCCCTATGACAGGGAACACTGAAGCTTTCTTT.

The V gene is TRBV28, the J gene TRBJ2-3; TRBD1 aligns across 12 bases. V dropped 3 bases and J dropped 6; count of bases not matched to a gene: 13. In germline, CDR1 is MDHEN, CDR2 SYDVKM. This CDR3 contains 18 residues. DNA of the CDR3: TGTGCCAGCAGTTTCCCTCCCCAGGGACAGGGGGCGCGTGATACGCAGTATTTT. Residues: CASSFPPQGQGARDTQYF.

The chain joins TRBV10-3 to TRBJ2-7, with D perhaps matching TRBD1 (5 bases). Germline V CDR1 and CDR2: ENHRY, SYGVKD. Trimming stripped 8 bases from V and 1 base from J, with 15 bases between. The length of the CDR3 is 14 residues. CDR3 bases: TGTGCCATCGGGGCCTCCGAGTTATCCTACGAGCAGTACTTC. As protein: CAIGASELSYEQYF.

As for this clone: Germline is not matched at one junction end, which may reflect a read error. V and J are TRBV7-7 and TRBJ1-4; no firm D call. The CDR3 is made up of 13 amino acids. In germline, CDR1 is SSHAT, CDR2 FNYEAQ (reference sequence). CDR3 region: CASSAALNEKLFF. In DNA, the CDR3 is TGTGCTAGCAGCGCAGCCCTTAATGAAAAACTGTTTTTT. The entire variable domain, with the rest obtained from reference TRBV7-7 and TRBJ1-4, is as follows: GAGVSQSPRYKVTKRGQDVTLRCDPISSHATLYWYQQALGQGPEFLTYFNYEAQPDKSGLPSDRFSAERPEGSISTLTIQRTEQRDSAMYRCASSAALNEKLFFGSGTQLSVL.

The chain joins TRBV27 to TRBJ2-2; D is ambiguous. The V end was cut by 2 bases, the J end by 5 bases, with 9 bases between. The V gene's germline CDR1 is MNHEY and CDR2 SMNVEV (reference sequence). The CDR3 covers 14 residues. The CDR3 loop is CASSLEAETGELFF. The CDR3 DNA reads TGTGCCAGCAGTTTAGAGGCCGAGACCGGGGAGCTGTTTTTT.

The V and J genes are TRBV3-1 (or the pseudogene TRBV3-2) and TRBJ1-4; the D is unclear. Germline CDR1 is LGHDT and CDR2 is YNNKEL (reference sequence). Trimming took off 4 bases at V and 5 bases at J, with 11 bases between the two ends. This CDR3 is 14 amino acids long. Here the CDR3 DNA reads TGTGCCAGCAGCCCTCAACTACGAAATGAAAAACTGTTTTTT. Protein: CASSPQLRNEKLFF.

This rearrangement joins TRBV19 to TRBJ2-5; 8 nucleotides match TRBD2. Germline V lookup: CDR1 LNHDA, CDR2 SQIVND (reference sequence). The CDR3 covers 17 residues. With V trimmed by 5 bases and J by 1 base, 12 bases remained unmatched. CDR3 loop: CASSGGGLAGAQETQYF. The CDR3 DNA reads as TGTGCCAGTAGTGGGGGCGGACTAGCTGGGGCCCAAGAGACCCAGTACTTC.

CDR3: CASSPRAGQALSNQPQHF. Written as DNA, the CDR3 is TGTGCCAGTAGTCCCCGTGCGGGACAGGCATTAAGCAATCAGCCCCAGCATTTT. The chain is built from TRBV19 and TRBJ1-5, with 8 nucleotides matching TRBD1. CDR1 LNHDA and CDR2 SQIVND come from the germline V gene (reference sequence). The CDR3 has 18 residues. With V trimmed by 5 bases and J by 1 base, 13 bases remained unmatched.

This chain uses TRBV5-4 with TRBJ1-4; 7 bases are shared with TRBD1. The CDR3 extends over 15 amino acids. The trim removed 4 bases at V and 2 bases at J, leaving 5 bases unmatched. The germline gives CDR1 SGHNT, CDR2 YYREEE (reference sequence). CDR3 coding DNA: TGTGCCAGCAGCAGGCAGGGGGGCACTAATGAAAAACTGTTTTTT. This encodes CASSRQGGTNEKLFF.

This clone was seen a few times. The chain uses TRBV5-1 and TRBJ1-4, with 7 positions matching TRBD1. Germline lookup yields CDR1 SGHRS and CDR2 YFSETQ. The CDR3 is made up of 15 amino acids. Germline trimming cut 4 bases from V and 3 bases from J; bases unmatched to any gene: 6. The CDR3 loop is CASSHPTGSNEKLFF. As DNA, the CDR3 is TGCGCCAGCAGCCACCCGACAGGGTCTAATGAAAAACTGTTTTTT.

The V gene is TRBV7-9, the J gene TRBJ1-4, with 10 bases that match TRBD1. Germline CDR1 SEHNR, CDR2 FQNEAQ (reference sequence). There are 17 residues in the CDR3. After removal of 4 bases from V and 4 bases from J, the junction contained 9 bases not matched to a gene. CDR3 loop: CASSSRTGGGLNEKLFF. The DNA of the CDR3 is TGTGCCAGCAGCTCCCGGACAGGGGGGGGCCTTAATGAAAAACTGTTTTTT.

V and J are TRBV9 and TRBJ2-1, with 7 positions matching TRBD2. The CDR3 has 15 residues. Germline V gives CDR1 SGDLS, CDR2 YYNGEE. After removal of 6 bases from V and 0 bases from J, the junction contained 6 bases not matched to a gene. This chain's CDR3 is CASTGRGSSYNEQFF. The CDR3 DNA is TGTGCCAGCACCGGGCGGGGGAGCTCCTACAATGAGCAGTTCTTC.

The genes are TRBV5-1 and TRBJ1-5; 9 bases match TRBD1. The junction had 7 bases not matched to a gene; V was cut back by 4 bases and J by 5 bases. Germline V gene data show CDR1 as SGHRS and CDR2 as YFSETQ. The CDR3 consists of 15 residues. CDR3 bases: TGCGCCAGCAGCCTAACAGGGGGCGGGGATCAGCCCCAGCATTTT. The encoded protein is CASSLTGGGDQPQHF.